This T cell receptor (beta chain) emerged from a study of graft-versus-host responses after intestinal transplantation (dated by TCRdb to about 2021). About the investigation overall: Multivisceral, liver-intestinal, or isolated intestinal transplants were received by the recipients. Every recipient was given anti-thymocyte globulin induction, then maintenance tacrolimus and steroids for 2 to 4 years. After intestinal transplantation, graft-versus-host and host-versus-graft alloreactive T cell clones in the graft, circulation and bone marrow were tracked using bulk TCR-beta CDR3 sequencing. Alloreactive clones were identified by sequencing pre-transplant mixed lymphocyte reaction products and comparing them with unstimulated pre-transplant donor and recipient T cells. The cohort enrolled some 23 intestinal transplant recipients, one of whom was a retransplant, and a few patients without pretransplant specimens were excluded. A peak of at least 4% donor T cells among recipient peripheral blood mononuclear cells was the definition used for donor T cell macrochimerism. Samples from a few later patients were sequenced in-house on an Illumina MiSeq with MiXCR processing rather than by the commercial service. On the study overall, not on this receptor specifically: The relatively low number and heterogeneity of intestinal transplant patients limited the conclusions. Early after transplant, declines in HvG clones were associated with peak levels of circulating GvH clones. GvH clones were detected in recipient bone marrow, and some of these GvH clones were observed earlier in ileal mucosa or blood, consistent with an intestinal mucosal origin. In patients with donor T cell macrochimerism, the allografts had high GvH to HvG T cell clonal ratios.

In the first month after transplant, blood samples were collected up to 4 times, and after that at least monthly when available. A remark on this clone: Its cognate antigen has yet to be identified. Per-nucleotide qualities are absent, and no much larger clonotype sits a single base away.

Library generation was performed with the immunoSEQ multiplex PCR assay. For most patients, high-throughput TCR-beta CDR3 sequencing of genomic DNA was performed by Adaptive Biotechnologies. The authors' pipeline ran thus. Adaptive's ImmunoSEQ software was the source of the TCR sequencing data for 15 to 20 patients, while three other patients were processed with MiXCR and VDJtools. CDR3 nucleotide sequences shared between donor and recipient were removed because their origin could not be assigned. To be classed as alloreactive, a clone needed at least 2-fold expansion over unstimulated cells and a minimum CFSE-low frequency of 0.002% (template counts) or 0.001% (read counts). Mappable clones were those detected in sequenced pre-transplant spleen, lymph node, or MLR CFSE-low populations of the donor or recipient. Cumulative frequency of alloreactive clones was calculated as a percentage of all sequences weighted by copy number. TCRdb took over this immuneACCESS table, retaining in-frame rearrangements with V and J assigned. Such tables are incomplete; in checked studies, under half of the missing clones stem from an unresolved V gene, and the remainder is unexplained. V, J and clone size were drawn from that table, and D and trimming were deduced from the DNA. A total of roughly 46,000 clones appear in this sample, roughly 91% of them only once. Approximately 6% of the sample is taken by the ten largest.

For CDR1 and CDR2, the germline V gene (reference sequence) lists SEHNR and FQNEAQ. V lost 6 bases and J lost 9 bases, and the count of bases not matched to a germline gene is 8. The CDR3 measures 13 amino acids from cysteine to phenylalanine. Only CDR3 DNA is held: 39 bases, read in frame from base 1. This TCR came from a human patient who received an intestinal transplant, so some T cells may come from the graft donor. Specimen: PBMCs, collected 750 to 800 days after a first intestinal transplant, on the day of a second. The receptor chain draws on TRBV7-9 and TRBJ1-5, with TRBD1 matching 7 junction bases. The DNA sequence is TGTGCCAGCAGTGGGACAGAAGGTAGGCCCCAGCATTTT. Protein translation: CASSGTEGRPQHF.